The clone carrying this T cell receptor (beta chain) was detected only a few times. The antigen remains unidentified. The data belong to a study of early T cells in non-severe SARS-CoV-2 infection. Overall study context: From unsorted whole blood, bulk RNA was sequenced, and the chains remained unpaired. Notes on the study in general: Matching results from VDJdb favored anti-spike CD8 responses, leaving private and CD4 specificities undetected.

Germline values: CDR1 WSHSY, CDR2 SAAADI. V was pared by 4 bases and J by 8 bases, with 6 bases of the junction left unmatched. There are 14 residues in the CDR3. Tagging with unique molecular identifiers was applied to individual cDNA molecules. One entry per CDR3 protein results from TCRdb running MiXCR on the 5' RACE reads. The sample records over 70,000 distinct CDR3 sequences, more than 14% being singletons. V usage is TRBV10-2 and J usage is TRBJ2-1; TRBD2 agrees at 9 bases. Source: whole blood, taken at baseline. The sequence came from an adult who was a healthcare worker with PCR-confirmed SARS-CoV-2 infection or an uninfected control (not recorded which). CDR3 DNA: TGCGCCAGCAGTGTAGCGGGAGAATCGGATGAGCAGTTCTTC. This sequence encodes CASSVAGESDEQFF.